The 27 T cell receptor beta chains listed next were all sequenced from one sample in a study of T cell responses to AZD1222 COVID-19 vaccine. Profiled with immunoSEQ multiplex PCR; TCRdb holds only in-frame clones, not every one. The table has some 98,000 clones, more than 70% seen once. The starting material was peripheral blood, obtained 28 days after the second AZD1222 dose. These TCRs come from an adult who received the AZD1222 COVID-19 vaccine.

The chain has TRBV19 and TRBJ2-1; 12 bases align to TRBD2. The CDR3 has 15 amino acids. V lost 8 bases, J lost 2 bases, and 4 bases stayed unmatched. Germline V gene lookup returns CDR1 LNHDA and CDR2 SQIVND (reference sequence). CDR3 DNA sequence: TGTGCCAGTCACCTAGCGGGAGGGACCTACAATGAGCAGTTCTTC. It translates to CASHLAGGTYNEQFF.

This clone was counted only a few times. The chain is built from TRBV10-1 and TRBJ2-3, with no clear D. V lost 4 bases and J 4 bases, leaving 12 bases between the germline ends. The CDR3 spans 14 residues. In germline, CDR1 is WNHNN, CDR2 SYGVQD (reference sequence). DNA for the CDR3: TGCGCCAGCAGTGGGGATTCGAGAGCAGATACGCAGTATTTT. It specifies CASSGDSRADTQYF.

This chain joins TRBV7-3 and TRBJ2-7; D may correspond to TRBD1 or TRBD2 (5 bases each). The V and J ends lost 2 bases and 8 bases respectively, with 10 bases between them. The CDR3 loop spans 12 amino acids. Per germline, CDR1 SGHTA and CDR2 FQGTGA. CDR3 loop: CASSLPPGQQYF. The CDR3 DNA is TGTGCCAGCAGCTTACCGCCGGGACAGCAGTACTTC.

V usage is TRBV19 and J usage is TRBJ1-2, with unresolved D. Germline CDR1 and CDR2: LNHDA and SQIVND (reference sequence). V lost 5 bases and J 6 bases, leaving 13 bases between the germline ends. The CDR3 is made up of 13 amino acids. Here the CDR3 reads CASSPGFTHGYTF. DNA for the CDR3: TGTGCCAGTAGTCCGGGGTTCACTCATGGCTACACCTTC. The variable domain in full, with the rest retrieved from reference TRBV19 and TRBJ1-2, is DGGITQSPKYLFRKEGQNVTLSCEQNLNHDAMYWYRQDPGQGLRLIYYSQIVNDFQKGDIAEGYSVSREKKESFPLTVTSAQKNPTAFYLCASSPGFTHGYTFGSGTRLTVV.

This CDR3 is CASSWTEGTEAFF. DNA of the CDR3: TGTGCCAGCAGTTGGACAGAGGGCACTGAAGCTTTCTTT. The chain has TRBV12-3 or TRBV12-4 and TRBJ1-1, with D tentatively TRBD1 (6 bases). The germline V and J ends were trimmed by 4 bases and 4 bases, with 10 bases remaining between them. The CDR3 is 13 residues long.

Here the CDR3 DNA reads TGTGCCAGCAGCAAACACCTAGCGGCAAACTACAATGAGCAGTTCTTC. It translates to CASSKHLAANYNEQFF. This chain joins TRBV21-1 and TRBJ2-1; TRBD2 was called by the table and not checked on the DNA. TRBV21-1 is a recognized pseudogene. The CDR3 extends over 16 amino acids.

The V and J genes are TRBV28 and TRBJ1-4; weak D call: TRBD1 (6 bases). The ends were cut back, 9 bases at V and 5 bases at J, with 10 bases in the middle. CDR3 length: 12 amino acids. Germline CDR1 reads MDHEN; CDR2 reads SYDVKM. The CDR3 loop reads CASWTVNEKLFF. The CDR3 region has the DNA TGTGCCAGTTGGACAGTCAATGAAAAACTGTTTTTT.

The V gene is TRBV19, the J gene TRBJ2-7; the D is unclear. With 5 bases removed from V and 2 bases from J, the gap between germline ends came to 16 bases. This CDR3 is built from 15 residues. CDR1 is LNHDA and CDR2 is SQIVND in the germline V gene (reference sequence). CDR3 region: CASSPPGSGAYEQYF. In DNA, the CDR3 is TGTGCCAGTAGTCCTCCCGGGTCTGGAGCCTACGAGCAGTACTTC.

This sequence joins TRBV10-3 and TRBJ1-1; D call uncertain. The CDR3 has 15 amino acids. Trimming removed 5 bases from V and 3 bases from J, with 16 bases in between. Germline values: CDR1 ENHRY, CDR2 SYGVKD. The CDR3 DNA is TGTGCCATCAGTCTTCGTTTTCCCCCGGACACTGAAGCTTTCTTT. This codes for CAISLRFPPDTEAFF.

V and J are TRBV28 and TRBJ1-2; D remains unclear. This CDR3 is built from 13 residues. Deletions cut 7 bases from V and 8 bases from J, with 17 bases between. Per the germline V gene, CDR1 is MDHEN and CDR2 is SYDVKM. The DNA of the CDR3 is TGTGCCAGCACCCCCCGGGGAGGAAGGGGCTACACCTTC. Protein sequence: CASTPRGGRGYTF.

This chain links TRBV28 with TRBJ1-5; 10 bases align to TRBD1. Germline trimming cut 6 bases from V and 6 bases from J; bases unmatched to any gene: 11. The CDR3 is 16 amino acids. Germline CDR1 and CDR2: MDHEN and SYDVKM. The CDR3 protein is CASSDLDRGDTQPQHF. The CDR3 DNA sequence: TGTGCCAGCAGCGACTTGGACAGGGGGGATACTCAGCCCCAGCATTTT.

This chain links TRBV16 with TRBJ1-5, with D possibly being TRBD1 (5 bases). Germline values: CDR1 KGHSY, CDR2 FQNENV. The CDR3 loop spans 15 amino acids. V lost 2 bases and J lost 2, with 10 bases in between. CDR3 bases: TGTGCCAGCAGCCAAGGGAGGGGAGGCAATCAGCCCCAGCATTTT. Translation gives CASSQGRGGNQPQHF. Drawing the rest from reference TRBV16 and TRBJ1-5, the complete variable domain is GEEVAQTPKHLVRGEGQKAKLYCAPIKGHSYVFWYQQVLKNEFKFLISFQNENVFDETGMPKERFSAKCLPNSPCSLEIQATKLEDSAVYFCASSQGRGGNQPQHFGDGTRLSIL.

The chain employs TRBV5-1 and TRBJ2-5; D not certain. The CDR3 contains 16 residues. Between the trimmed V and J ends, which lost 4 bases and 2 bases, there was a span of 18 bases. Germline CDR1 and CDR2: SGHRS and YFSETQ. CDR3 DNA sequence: TGCGCCAGCAGCCTAACCGCCACGGGTCTACAAGAGACCCAGTACTTC. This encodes CASSLTATGLQETQYF.

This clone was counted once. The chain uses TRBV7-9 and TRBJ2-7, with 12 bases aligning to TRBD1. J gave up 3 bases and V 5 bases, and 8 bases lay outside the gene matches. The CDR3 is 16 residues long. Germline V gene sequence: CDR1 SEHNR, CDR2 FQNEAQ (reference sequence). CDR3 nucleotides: TGTGCCAGCAGCCCAGTAGGGACAGGGGGCTTCTACGAGCAGTACTTC. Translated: CASSPVGTGGFYEQYF.

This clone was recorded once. In nucleotides, the CDR3 is TGTGCCAGTAGTTCCCAAGATGCAACTAATGAAAAACTGTTTTTT. As protein: CASSSQDATNEKLFF. The rearrangement joins TRBV19 to TRBJ1-4; no clear D. The CDR3 runs to 15 residues. Germline values: CDR1 LNHDA, CDR2 SQIVND (reference sequence). V was shortened by 5 bases and J by 0 bases, with 10 bases between the two germline ends. The full variable domain, its missing parts supplied by reference TRBV19 and TRBJ1-4, is DGGITQSPKYLFRKEGQNVTLSCEQNLNHDAMYWYRQDPGQGLRLIYYSQIVNDFQKGDIAEGYSVSREKKESFPLTVTSAQKNPTAFYLCASSSQDATNEKLFFGSGTQLSVL.

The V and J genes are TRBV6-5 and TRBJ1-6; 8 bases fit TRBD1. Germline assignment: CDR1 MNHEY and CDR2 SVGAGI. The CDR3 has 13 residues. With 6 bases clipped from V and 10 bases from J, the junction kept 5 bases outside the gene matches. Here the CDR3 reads CASRGQVGSPLHF. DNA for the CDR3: TGTGCCAGCAGGGGACAGGTCGGCTCACCCCTCCACTTT.

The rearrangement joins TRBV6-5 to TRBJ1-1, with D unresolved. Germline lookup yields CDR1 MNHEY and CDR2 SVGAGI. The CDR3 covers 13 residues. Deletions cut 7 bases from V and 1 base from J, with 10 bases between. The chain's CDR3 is CASTYQRNTEAFF. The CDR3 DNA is TGTGCCAGCACCTACCAACGGAACACTGAAGCTTTCTTT.

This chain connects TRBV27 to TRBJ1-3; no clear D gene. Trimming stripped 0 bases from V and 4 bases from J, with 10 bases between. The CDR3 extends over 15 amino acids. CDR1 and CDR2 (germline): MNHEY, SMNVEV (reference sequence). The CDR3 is CASSLSATGGNTIYF. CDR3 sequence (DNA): TGTGCCAGCAGTTTATCGGCCACCGGGGGAAACACCATATATTTT.

The CDR3 region has the DNA TGCGCCAGCAGTCATCGACGGGACGCCGGGGAGCTGTTTTTT. Protein: CASSHRRDAGELFF. This rearrangement joins TRBV10-1 to TRBJ2-2; D tentatively fits TRBD1 or TRBD2 (5 bases each). Germline-derived CDR1 and CDR2 are WNHNN and SYGVQD (reference sequence). The ends were cut back, 5 bases at V and 6 bases at J, with 13 bases in the middle. The CDR3 extends over 14 amino acids.

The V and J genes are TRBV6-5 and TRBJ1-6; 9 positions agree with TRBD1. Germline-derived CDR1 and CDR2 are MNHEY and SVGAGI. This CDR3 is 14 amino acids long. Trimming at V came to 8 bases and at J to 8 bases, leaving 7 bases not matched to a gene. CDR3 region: CASRPGQGDSPLHF. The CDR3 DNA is TGTGCCAGCCGACCGGGACAGGGCGATTCACCCCTCCACTTT.

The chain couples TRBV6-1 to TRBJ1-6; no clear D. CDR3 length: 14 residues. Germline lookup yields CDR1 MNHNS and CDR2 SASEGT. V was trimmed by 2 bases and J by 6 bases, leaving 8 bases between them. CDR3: CASSERQTNSPLHF. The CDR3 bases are TGTGCCAGCAGTGAACGGCAGACTAATTCACCCCTCCACTTT.

The CDR3 DNA reads as TGTGCCAGCTCTACGACGGGCAGGATTAATCAGCCCCAGCATTTT. Translation gives CASSTTGRINQPQHF. This chain uses TRBV18 with TRBJ1-5, with D uncertain. V shed 6 bases and J shed 4 bases, with 16 bases lying between them. Per germline, CDR1 KGHSH and CDR2 LQKENI. The CDR3 contains 15 residues. The full variable domain, completed using reference TRBV18 and TRBJ1-5, is NAGVMQNPRHLVRRRGQEARLRCSPMKGHSHVYWYRQLPEEGLKFMVYLQKENIIDESGMPKERFSAEFPKEGPSILRIQQVVRGDSAAYFCASSTTGRINQPQHFGDGTRLSIL.

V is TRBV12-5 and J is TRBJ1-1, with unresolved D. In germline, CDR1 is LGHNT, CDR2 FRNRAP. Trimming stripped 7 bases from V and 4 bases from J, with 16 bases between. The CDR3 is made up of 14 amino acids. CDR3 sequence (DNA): TGTGCTAGTGTCCACGAGGGCTACGGCACTGAAGCTTTCTTT. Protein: CASVHEGYGTEAFF.

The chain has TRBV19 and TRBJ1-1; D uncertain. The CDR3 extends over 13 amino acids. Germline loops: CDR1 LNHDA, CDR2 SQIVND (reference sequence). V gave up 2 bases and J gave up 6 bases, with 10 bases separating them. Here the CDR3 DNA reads TGTGCCAGTAGTATAACCGGGAGTGCTGAAGCTTTCTTT. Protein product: CASSITGSAEAFF.

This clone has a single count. CDR3 nucleotides: TGTGCCAGCAGTCGTTACGGAAATAGCAATCAGCCCCAGCATTTT. Amino acid sequence: CASSRYGNSNQPQHF. The chain links TRBV28 to TRBJ1-5; D ambiguous. Trimming stripped 5 bases from V and 0 bases from J, with 11 bases between. The CDR3 loop spans 15 amino acids. The germline V gene has CDR1 MDHEN and CDR2 SYDVKM. The full variable domain, completed using reference TRBV28 and TRBJ1-5, is DVKVTQSSRYLVKRTGEKVFLECVQDMDHENMFWYRQDPGLGLRLIYFSYDVKMKEKGDIPEGYSVSREKKERFSLILESASTNQTSMYLCASSRYGNSNQPQHFGDGTRLSIL.

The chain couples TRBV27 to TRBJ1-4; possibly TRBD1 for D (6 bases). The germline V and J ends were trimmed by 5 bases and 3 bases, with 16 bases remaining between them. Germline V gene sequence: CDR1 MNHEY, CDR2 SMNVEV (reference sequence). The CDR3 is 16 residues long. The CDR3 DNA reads TGTGCCAGCAGTCACGCATTGGGGGCACCTAATGAAAAACTGTTTTTT. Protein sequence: CASSHALGAPNEKLFF.

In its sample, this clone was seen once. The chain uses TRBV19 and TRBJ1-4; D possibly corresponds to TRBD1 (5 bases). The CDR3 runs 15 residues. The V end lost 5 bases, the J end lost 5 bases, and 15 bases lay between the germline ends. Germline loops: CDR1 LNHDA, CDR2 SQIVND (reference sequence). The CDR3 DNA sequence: TGTGCCAGTAGTTTCCCGGGACTTTCAAATGAAAAACTGTTTTTT. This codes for CASSFPGLSNEKLFF.